One sample yielded the 15 T cell receptor beta chains listed below, sequenced in a study of blood T cells in healthy people across ages. Together with a sample-barcoded 5' primer, a J-beta primer mix was included in a second PCR lasting about 6 to 11 cycles. TCRdb re-derived calls from the 5' RACE reads in MiXCR, one entry per CDR3 protein. This table holds some 1,800,000 distinct CDR3 sequences, about 39% found once. Input material: blood. The source of these receptors is a human donor in good health.

Worth noting for this clonotype: A far larger clone is a single base away, which makes a read error likely. The chain carries TRBV3-1 and TRBJ2-7; 8 bases are a match to TRBD1. Trimming removed 3 bases from V and 6 bases from J; junction bases left unmatched: 1. Germline values: CDR1 LGHDT, CDR2 YNNKEL (reference sequence). The CDR3 is 12 amino acids. The CDR3 loop is CASSHGQGEQYF. CDR3 coding DNA: TGTGCCAGCAGCCATGGACAGGGCGAGCAGTACTTC.

The sample holds a few counts of this clonotype. The chain couples TRBV19 to TRBJ1-6, with a tentative D call TRBD1 (5 bases). The CDR3 contains 15 residues. The germline V and J ends were trimmed by 7 bases and 6 bases, with 16 bases remaining between them. The germline V gene encodes CDR1 LNHDA and CDR2 SQIVND (reference sequence). The CDR3 spells CASTQGSISNSPLHF. CDR3 DNA: TGTGCCAGTACCCAGGGAAGCATTAGTAATTCACCCCTCCACTTT.

J is TRBJ2-1 and V is TRBV6-4; 8 nucleotides line up with TRBD2. The DNA matches TRBJ2-7 better at its end, which makes the J call doubtful. This CDR3 region has 14 residues. The germline V gene has CDR1 MRHNA and CDR2 SNTAGT. The CDR3 region has the DNA TGTGCCAGCAGTGAAGGCGGGGGGACCAATGAGCAGTACTTC. It encodes CASSEGGGTNEQYF.

This clonotype has a handful of counts. The rearrangement joins TRBV6-2 or TRBV6-3 to TRBJ2-3; TRBD2 matches at 10 bases. The germline gives CDR1 MNHEY, CDR2 SVGEGT. The CDR3 totals 17 residues. V dropped 2 bases and J dropped 0; count of bases not matched to a gene: 5. DNA for the CDR3: TGTGCCAGCAGTTACGCTACTAGCGGGGTGAGCACAGATACGCAGTATTTT. This encodes CASSYATSGVSTDTQYF.

The chain's CDR3 is CASSLSLAYTEAFF. Here the CDR3 DNA reads TGCGCCAGCAGCTTGTCTTTGGCCTACACTGAAGCTTTCTTT. The chain joins TRBV5-1 to TRBJ1-1; D is unclear. Looked up from germline, CDR1 is SGHRS and CDR2 is YFSETQ. V lost 1 base and J lost 3, with 10 bases in between. The CDR3 covers 14 residues.

Details on this clonotype: The junction shows a germline mismatch at one end, possibly a read error. V gene TRBV29-1 combines with J gene TRBJ2-7, with a possible D match to TRBD1 (8 bases). The CDR3 has 13 amino acids. In germline, CDR1 is SQVTM, CDR2 ANQGSEA. CDR3 in amino acids: CGVATGGGGEQYF. In DNA form, the CDR3 reads TGCGGCGTCGCCACAGGGGGGGGAGGCGAGCAGTACTTC.

The chain combines TRBV27 with TRBJ2-2, with 10 bases fitting TRBD2. This CDR3 has 15 residues. Germline loops: CDR1 MNHEY, CDR2 SMNVEV (reference sequence). J gave up 4 bases and V 5 bases, and 4 bases lay outside the gene matches. The CDR3 region has the DNA TGTGCCAGCAGTCCGTGGACTAGCGGCACCGGGGAGCTGTTTTTT. Protein: CASSPWTSGTGELFF.

This clonotype was seen only a few times. J is TRBJ2-3 and V is TRBV4-1; D is perhaps TRBD2 (7 bases). The CDR3 totals 17 residues. Looked up from germline, CDR1 is MGHRA and CDR2 is YSYEKL. V lost 4 bases to trimming and J lost 2 bases, with 19 bases between them. The chain's CDR3 is CASSPIQGGGLTDTQYF. The CDR3 DNA reads TGCGCCAGCAGCCCCATCCAGGGCGGGGGCCTCACAGATACGCAGTATTTT.

V gene TRBV20-1 combines with J gene TRBJ2-3, with D hard to call. Germline assignment: CDR1 DFQATT and CDR2 SNEGSKA (reference sequence). Trimming pared 3 bases from V and 2 bases from J, leaving 6 bases between. This CDR3 is 12 amino acids long. The CDR3 reads CSASLDTDTQYF. The CDR3 DNA follows: TGCAGTGCTAGCTTGGACACAGATACGCAGTATTTT.

The CDR3 nucleotides read TGCAGTGCTGTAGGGAACGGCGGGAGCTCCTACAATGAGCAGTTCTTC. The encoded protein is CSAVGNGGSSYNEQFF. The genes are TRBV20-1 and TRBJ2-1; TRBD2 matches at 7 bases. This CDR3 region has 16 residues. V shed 5 bases and J 0 bases; nucleotides not matched to a gene: 10. The germline gives CDR1 DFQATT, CDR2 SNEGSKA (reference sequence).

A note on this clonotype: One end of the junction is discordant with germline, which a read error may explain. This sequence joins TRBV28 and TRBJ2-5; D might be TRBD1 (6 bases). The CDR3 spans 14 residues. The germline gives CDR1 MDHEN, CDR2 SYDVKM. The CDR3 DNA reads TGTACCAGCAGTTATACAGGGTTCCAAGAGACCCAGTACTTC. Its protein is CTSSYTGFQETQYF. Drawing the rest from reference TRBV28 and TRBJ2-5, the complete variable domain is DVKVTQSSRYLVKRTGEKVFLECVQDMDHENMFWYRQDPGLGLRLIYFSYDVKMKEKGDIPEGYSVSREKKERFSLILESASTNQTSMYLCTSSYTGFQETQYFGPGTRLLVL.

J is TRBJ1-4 and V is TRBV4-3, with D hard to call. Germline V CDR1 and CDR2: LGHNA, YSLEER. The CDR3 extends over 13 amino acids. V was pared by 0 bases and J by 8 bases, with 7 bases between. CDR3 in DNA: TGCGCCAGCAGCCAAGAGTTTAGGGAAAAACTGTTTTTT. It is translated as CASSQEFREKLFF.

This clonotype was counted many times. This chain links TRBV29-1 with TRBJ2-7, with TRBD1 as a possible D gene (6 bases). V dropped 2 bases and J dropped 3 bases, with 11 bases sitting between them. Germline assignment: CDR1 SQVTM and CDR2 ANQGSEA. The CDR3 totals 13 residues. CDR3 sequence (DNA): TGCAGCGTTGAAACAGGGAAAGGCTACGAGCAGTACTTC. It translates to CSVETGKGYEQYF.

This chain joins TRBV20-1 and TRBJ1-2; D not resolved. Germline assignment: CDR1 DFQATT and CDR2 SNEGSKA (reference sequence). The CDR3 has 14 amino acids. The V gene lost 7 bases and the J gene lost 0 bases, with 15 bases spanning the gap. CDR3 protein: CSGQDRSPNYGYTF. The CDR3 DNA reads TGCAGTGGGCAGGACCGCAGCCCTAACTATGGCTACACCTTC.

This clonotype occurred a few times. The CDR3 region is CASSGTDEQFF. CDR3 nucleotides: TGTGCCAGCAGTGGGACAGATGAGCAGTTCTTC. The rearrangement links TRBV2 to TRBJ2-1; D is perhaps TRBD1 (6 bases). Trimming pared 4 bases from V and 8 bases from J, leaving 6 bases between. CDR3 length equals 11 residues. Germline V gene data show CDR1 as SNHLY and CDR2 as FYNNEI.